This record covers a single TCR beta chain. The target antigen is unknown. CDR3 length equals 13 residues. CDR1 and CDR2 from the germline V gene are MNHEY and SMNVEV (reference sequence). V gave up 1 base and J gave up 4 bases, with 7 bases separating them. The sample belongs to a study of cytomegalovirus exposure and HLA in healthy donors. 60 Vbeta and 13 Jbeta primers were used in PCR. The table came from immunoSEQ multiplex PCR; TCRdb's copy has only in-frame clones and leaves some out. Of 200,000 to 250,000 clones listed, roughly three quarters are singletons. General study findings and limits: TCR beta chains numbering some 160 were designated cytomegalovirus-associated. Only CMV serostatus was available as immune exposure information. The authors later found most CMV-associated TCR beta chains appeared HLA-restricted.

The sequencing input was PBMCs. The V and J genes are TRBV27 and TRBJ2-5; no clear D gene. This clonotype was obtained from a man in his fifties or sixties in good health and CMV-seronegative. CDR3 in DNA: TGTGCCAGCAGTTTATACAGCCGAGAGACCCAGTACTTC. It yields the protein CASSLYSRETQYF.